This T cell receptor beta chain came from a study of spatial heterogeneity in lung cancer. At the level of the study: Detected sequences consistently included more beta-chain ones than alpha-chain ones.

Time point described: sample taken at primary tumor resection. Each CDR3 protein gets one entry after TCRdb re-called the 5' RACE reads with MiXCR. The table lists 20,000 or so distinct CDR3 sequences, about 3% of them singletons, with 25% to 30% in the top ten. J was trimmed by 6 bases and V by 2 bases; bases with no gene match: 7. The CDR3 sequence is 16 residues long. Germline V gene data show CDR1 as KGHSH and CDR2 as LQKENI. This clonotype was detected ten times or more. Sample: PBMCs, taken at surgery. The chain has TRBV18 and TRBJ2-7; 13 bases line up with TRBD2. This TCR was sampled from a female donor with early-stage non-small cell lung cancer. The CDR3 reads CASSPIWTSGSSEQYF. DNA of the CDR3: TGTGCCAGCTCACCAATATGGACTAGCGGGAGTAGCGAGCAGTACTTC. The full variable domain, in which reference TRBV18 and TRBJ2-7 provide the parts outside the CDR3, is NAGVMQNPRHLVRRRGQEARLRCSPMKGHSHVYWYRQLPEEGLKFMVYLQKENIIDESGMPKERFSAEFPKEGPSILRIQQVVRGDSAAYFCASSPIWTSGSSEQYFGPGTRLTVT.